A selection of T cell receptor beta chains follows, all from one sample in a study of shared clonotypes between healthy human individuals. TCRdb keeps only in-frame clones here, not all; method: immunoSEQ multiplex PCR. The data show approximately 1.5 million clones, approximately 98.5% seen once. The sequenced sample was naive CD4+ T cells sorted from blood. Every receptor here comes from a man aged 30-40 years in good health. Both conserved end residues are part of each CDR3. Fields, in order: clone size, V gene, J gene, D gene, CDR3 DNA, CDR3 protein. D genes are given only for firm matches. Not all rows give a size; the values are once, few, many and, for expanded clones, a class.

abundance: -
v_gene: TRBV5-1
j_gene: TRBJ2-6
d_gene: -
CDR3nt: TGCGCCAGCAGCTTGTCATCGGCGGGAGGGGCCAACGTCCTGACTTTC
CDR3aa: CASSLSSAGGANVLTF

abundance: -
v_gene: TRBV11-3
j_gene: TRBJ2-3
d_gene: TRBD1
CDR3nt: TGTGCCAGCAGCTTCTCACCTGAGCCGGGACAGGGTCCCACAGATACGCAGTATTTT
CDR3aa: CASSFSPEPGQGPTDTQYF

abundance: once
v_gene: TRBV5-1
j_gene: TRBJ1-1
d_gene: -
CDR3nt: TGCGCCAGCAGCTTGGACACGATGAACACTGAAGCTTTCTTT
CDR3aa: CASSLDTMNTEAFF

abundance: -
v_gene: TRBV5-1
j_gene: TRBJ2-1
d_gene: TRBD1
CDR3nt: TGCGCCAGCAGCAACTCCATCCCGGGACAGGGGTCGAGCTCCTACAATGAGCAGTTCTTC
CDR3aa: CASSNSIPGQGSSSYNEQFF

abundance: once
v_gene: TRBV28
j_gene: TRBJ2-1
d_gene: -
CDR3nt: TGTGCCAGCAGTTTTTCACCCACGGTTACCAATGAGCAGTTCTTC
CDR3aa: CASSFSPTVTNEQFF

abundance: -
v_gene: TRBV29-1
j_gene: TRBJ2-7
d_gene: TRBD1
CDR3nt: TGCAGCGGTAAGGGGGCCTCCTACGAGCAGTACTTC
CDR3aa: CSGKGASYEQYF

abundance: -
v_gene: TRBV28
j_gene: TRBJ2-5
d_gene: -
CDR3nt: TGTGCCAGCAGTCCCGACCCCGCCCGCGGGTCCCAGTACTTC
CDR3aa: CASSPDPARGSQYF

abundance: -
v_gene: TRBV18
j_gene: TRBJ1-5
d_gene: -
CDR3nt: TGTGCCAGCTCACCAATGGTCGATCAGCCCCAGCATTTT
CDR3aa: CASSPMVDQPQHF

abundance: -
v_gene: TRBV28
j_gene: TRBJ2-7
d_gene: -
CDR3nt: TGTGCCAGCAGTTTCCGTCGGAGGGCGAAAGAGCAGTACTTC
CDR3aa: CASSFRRRAKEQYF

abundance: -
v_gene: TRBV19
j_gene: TRBJ1-2
d_gene: -
CDR3nt: TGTGCCAGTAGTATATCGAGACAGAACTTCTATGGCTACACCTTC
CDR3aa: CASSISRQNFYGYTF

abundance: few
v_gene: TRBV29-1
j_gene: TRBJ2-1
d_gene: -
CDR3nt: TGCAGCGGGTACTGGACTACCAATGAGCAGTTCTTC
CDR3aa: CSGYWTTNEQFF

abundance: -
v_gene: TRBV27
j_gene: TRBJ2-7
d_gene: -
CDR3nt: TGTGCCAGTCACGGCCGTGTCGAGCAGTACTTC
CDR3aa: CASHGRVEQYF

abundance: -
v_gene: TRBV7-2
j_gene: TRBJ2-4
d_gene: -
CDR3nt: TGTGCCAGCAGCTTAGTTTTGGGGTACATTCAGTACTTC
CDR3aa: CASSLVLGYIQYF

abundance: once
v_gene: TRBV11-2
j_gene: TRBJ2-3
d_gene: -
CDR3nt: TGTGCCAGCAGCCCCGCCCCAGATACGCAGTATTTT
CDR3aa: CASSPAPDTQYF

abundance: -
v_gene: TRBV27
j_gene: TRBJ2-6
d_gene: -
CDR3nt: TGTGCCAGCAGTATACAGGGCTCTGGGGCCAACGTCCTGACTTTC
CDR3aa: CASSIQGSGANVLTF

abundance: -
v_gene: TRBV7-2
j_gene: TRBJ2-5
d_gene: -
CDR3nt: TGTGCCAGCAGTTATATCGCAGGGTTTCAAGAGACCCAGTACTTC
CDR3aa: CASSYIAGFQETQYF

abundance: -
v_gene: TRBV7-2
j_gene: TRBJ2-1
d_gene: TRBD2
CDR3nt: TGTGCCAGCAGCCCGCCCGGGACTAAGCAGTTCTTC
CDR3aa: CASSPPGTKQFF

abundance: -
v_gene: TRBV5-1
j_gene: TRBJ2-7
d_gene: TRBD1
CDR3nt: TGCGCCAGCAGCTTCAGGACAGGGGGCTACGAGCAGTACTTC
CDR3aa: CASSFRTGGYEQYF

abundance: -
v_gene: TRBV29-1
j_gene: TRBJ1-4
d_gene: -
CDR3nt: TGCAGCGTTGCCGTGGTGGGATTGGAAAAACTGTTTTTT
CDR3aa: CSVAVVGLEKLFF

abundance: -
v_gene: TRBV18
j_gene: TRBJ2-3
d_gene: TRBD2
CDR3nt: TGTGCCAGCTCTTCCAAGGGCACTAGCGGGAGGGGAGAAGGCACAGATACGCAGTATTTT
CDR3aa: CASSSKGTSGRGEGTDTQYF

abundance: -
v_gene: TRBV9
j_gene: TRBJ1-1
d_gene: TRBD1
CDR3nt: TGTGCCAGCAGCGTAGTGGGACAGGGTAGCAGTGAAGCTTTCTTT
CDR3aa: CASSVVGQGSSEAFF

abundance: -
v_gene: TRBV5-1
j_gene: TRBJ2-1
d_gene: TRBD2
CDR3nt: TGCGCCAGCAGCTCAGGACTAGCGGCTGACAATGAGCAGTTCTTC
CDR3aa: CASSSGLAADNEQFF

abundance: -
v_gene: TRBV6-1
j_gene: TRBJ2-1
d_gene: TRBD2
CDR3nt: TGTGCCAGCAGAGCAGGGACTAGCGGGGACAATGAGCAGTTCTTC
CDR3aa: CASRAGTSGDNEQFF

abundance: -
v_gene: TRBV28
j_gene: TRBJ2-3
d_gene: -
CDR3nt: TGTGCCAGCAGTTTGGCGGGACCTCGGAGTCAGTATTTT
CDR3aa: CASSLAGPRSQYF

abundance: -
v_gene: TRBV10-3
j_gene: TRBJ2-7
d_gene: TRBD1
CDR3nt: TGTGCCATCAGTGGGGCAGGGGGTGAGCAGTACTTC
CDR3aa: CAISGAGGEQYF

abundance: -
v_gene: TRBV7-2
j_gene: TRBJ1-5
d_gene: TRBD1
CDR3nt: TGTGCCAGCAGCCCGACAGGGTCCAATCAGCCCCAGCATTTT
CDR3aa: CASSPTGSNQPQHF

abundance: -
v_gene: TRBV7-8
j_gene: TRBJ2-2
d_gene: -
CDR3nt: TGTGCCAGCAGCCATTCAGAGGGGGAGCTGTTTTTT
CDR3aa: CASSHSEGELFF

abundance: -
v_gene: TRBV2
j_gene: TRBJ1-5
d_gene: TRBD1
CDR3nt: TGTGCCTCCCGGGGGGGACAGAATCAGCCCCAGCATTTT
CDR3aa: CASRGGQNQPQHF

abundance: -
v_gene: TRBV6-5
j_gene: TRBJ2-7
d_gene: -
CDR3nt: TGTGCCAGCAGTTACTCTTCGGGCGACTACGAGCAGTACTTC
CDR3aa: CASSYSSGDYEQYF

abundance: -
v_gene: TRBV9
j_gene: TRBJ2-1
d_gene: TRBD2
CDR3nt: TGTGCCAGCAGCGGATACGACCTAGCGGGAGGTCTGTTCTTC
CDR3aa: CASSGYDLAGGLFF

abundance: -
v_gene: TRBV28
j_gene: TRBJ2-7
d_gene: -
CDR3nt: TGTGCCAGCAGTTTACCCTACACCCAGCAGTACTTC
CDR3aa: CASSLPYTQQYF

abundance: -
v_gene: TRBV6-4
j_gene: TRBJ2-1
d_gene: TRBD1
CDR3nt: TGTGCCAGCGGGCACACAGGGGGCCCCTACAATGAGCAGTTCTTC
CDR3aa: CASGHTGGPYNEQFF

abundance: -
v_gene: TRBV19
j_gene: TRBJ2-1
d_gene: TRBD1
CDR3nt: TGTGCCAGTAGTATATCAGGGGGCCATTACAATGAGCAGTTCTTC
CDR3aa: CASSISGGHYNEQFF

abundance: -
v_gene: TRBV9
j_gene: TRBJ2-5
d_gene: TRBD2
CDR3nt: TGTGCCAGCAGCTCAGCGGGGGGAGCCCTTGAAGAGACCCAGTACTTC
CDR3aa: CASSSAGGALEETQYF

abundance: -
v_gene: TRBV5-4
j_gene: TRBJ2-4
d_gene: -
CDR3nt: TGTGCCAGCAGCTTGGCGAGGGGCGAGCGGATTCAGTACTTC
CDR3aa: CASSLARGERIQYF

abundance: -
v_gene: TRBV28
j_gene: TRBJ1-3
d_gene: -
CDR3nt: TGTGCCAGCAGTTCCGCCGGGGGCTCTGGAAACACCATATATTTT
CDR3aa: CASSSAGGSGNTIYF

abundance: -
v_gene: TRBV9
j_gene: TRBJ2-2
d_gene: -
CDR3nt: TGTGCCAGCAGCGTAGACGGGCGGAAATCGGGGGACGGGGAGCTGTTTTTT
CDR3aa: CASSVDGRKSGDGELFF

abundance: -
v_gene: TRBV6-1
j_gene: TRBJ1-2
d_gene: -
CDR3nt: TGTGCCAGCAGTGAATCAAGCTATGGCTACACCTTC
CDR3aa: CASSESSYGYTF

abundance: -
v_gene: TRBV27
j_gene: TRBJ2-5
d_gene: -
CDR3nt: TGTGCCAGCAGTATGTCTTTGGGGGGGATACGACAGGCCGGGGAAGAGACCCAGTACTTC
CDR3aa: CASSMSLGGIRQAGEETQYF

abundance: -
v_gene: TRBV2
j_gene: TRBJ2-3
d_gene: -
CDR3nt: TGTGCCAGCAGGTGGACTCCCGGGAGTCAAAAAGATACGCAGTATTTT
CDR3aa: CASRWTPGSQKDTQYF

abundance: -
v_gene: TRBV5-1
j_gene: TRBJ2-3
d_gene: TRBD2
CDR3nt: TGCGCCAGCAGCTTTGGGACTAGCGGAGGAGATACGCAGTATTTT
CDR3aa: CASSFGTSGGDTQYF

abundance: -
v_gene: TRBV6-4
j_gene: TRBJ2-6
d_gene: -
CDR3nt: TGTGCCAGCAGTGCGGGCAACTCTGGGGCCAACGTCCTGACTTTC
CDR3aa: CASSAGNSGANVLTF

abundance: -
v_gene: TRBV28
j_gene: TRBJ2-7
d_gene: -
CDR3nt: TGTGCCAGCAGTTTAGGATTATCTGAGCAGTACTTC
CDR3aa: CASSLGLSEQYF

abundance: -
v_gene: TRBV5-6
j_gene: TRBJ1-4
d_gene: -
CDR3nt: TGTGCCAGCAGCTTAAAGGGGGGGAGCTTTGAAAAACTGTTTTTT
CDR3aa: CASSLKGGSFEKLFF

abundance: -
v_gene: TRBV7-9
j_gene: TRBJ2-5
d_gene: -
CDR3nt: TGTGCCAGCAGCTACTACGCAGGGTCCGAGACCCAGTACTTC
CDR3aa: CASSYYAGSETQYF

abundance: once
v_gene: TRBV5-1
j_gene: TRBJ2-1
d_gene: -
CDR3nt: TGCGCCAGCAGCTCCCCCCTAGCGCATTCCTACAATGAGCAGTTCTTC
CDR3aa: CASSSPLAHSYNEQFF

abundance: -
v_gene: TRBV25-1
j_gene: TRBJ2-7
d_gene: TRBD1
CDR3nt: TGTGCCAGCAGTGATGACAGGGACATCTCCTACGAGCAGTACTTC
CDR3aa: CASSDDRDISYEQYF

abundance: -
v_gene: TRBV6-6
j_gene: TRBJ1-5
d_gene: -
CDR3nt: TGTGCCAGCAGTTACTCTCCAGTCAATCAGCCCCAGCATTTT
CDR3aa: CASSYSPVNQPQHF

abundance: -
v_gene: TRBV11-2
j_gene: TRBJ1-5
d_gene: -
CDR3nt: TGTGCCAGCAGCCGACAGGCGGATAGCAATCAGCCCCAGCATTTT
CDR3aa: CASSRQADSNQPQHF